The clone carrying this TCR beta chain was recorded once. Its antigen is unknown. The data were taken from a study of T cells after posttransplantation cyclophosphamide. Clones were sequenced by immunoSEQ multiplex PCR, and TCRdb holds only the in-frame ones, with some missing. The table has about 17,000 clones, approximately 80% seen once; the top ten hold about 2.8%. Study outcomes and limitations: Skin or GI-infiltrating T cells shared few TRB sequences with blood.

Controls had myeloablative marrow grafts with methotrexate and calcineurin inhibitor, sampled at 1 year. The CDR3 length is 14 residues. V shed 4 bases and J shed 8 bases, with 16 bases lying between them. The germline CDR1 and CDR2 sequences are SGDLS and YYNGEE. The rearrangement links TRBV9 to TRBJ2-1, with D possibly being TRBD2 (6 bases). Sequencing was performed on PBMCs, taken 441 days after allogeneic stem cell transplant with calcineurin inhibitor and methotrexate. The sequence derives from a male patient between 25 and 39 years old who received an allogeneic stem cell transplant from an unrelated donor, was CMV-positive, and had acute and chronic GVHD. Part of the T cell pool may stem from the graft donor. This CDR3 reads CASSPEDYWDEQFF. The CDR3 DNA follows: TGTGCCAGCAGCCCCGAGGACTATTGGGATGAGCAGTTCTTC.